This T cell receptor beta chain comes out of a study of beta chain features in type 1 diabetes. Study-wide context: Sorted cells examined across all samples numbered around 100 million.

J gave up 5 bases and V 6 bases, and 8 bases lay outside the gene matches. This CDR3 comprises 14 residues. Germline values: CDR1 SGHTS, CDR2 YDEGEE. Every participating donor gave one draw, a heparinised blood sample averaging around 120 mL. CD45RO/CCR7/CD25/CD127/CD95/CD27 staining was used to isolate CD4+ naive, central memory, regulatory and stem cell-like memory cells by sorting. This clone was counted between two and nine times. Since all of the isolated RNA was reverse transcribed, expressed TCRB transcripts were what got sequenced. Using immunoSEQ multiplex PCR, the repertoire was profiled, and TCRdb retains in-frame clones only, with some absent. The repertoire has 300,000 to 350,000 clones, roughly a fifth of them found once; the top ten carry 0.035% to 0.05%.

The origin of this receptor is a young woman in good health. This sequence joins TRBV5-8 and TRBJ2-5; 9 bases are shared with TRBD1. The specimen sequenced was naive CD4+ T cells from blood. CDR3 bases: TGTGCCAGCAACCGGGACAGGGTAGCCGAGACCCAGTACTTC. Its protein is CASNRDRVAETQYF.